This record looks at one TCR beta chain sequence and its context. Its antigen is not known. The sample is drawn from a study of blood T cells in healthy people across ages. Germline CDR1 and CDR2: SGHRS and YFSETQ. The CDR3 has 16 residues. The germline V and J ends were trimmed by 1 base and 3 bases, with 14 bases remaining between them. The use of a sample-barcoded 5' primer and a J-beta primer mix characterized a second PCR of roughly 6 to 11 cycles. From the 5' RACE reads, TCRdb called clonotypes with MiXCR, one entry per CDR3 protein. The profile shows about 1.4 million distinct CDR3 sequences, around 59% of them singletons. Total RNA, at least 6 micrograms per sample, came from PBMCs. Study-wide findings and caveats: Bulk PBMC profiling left naive and antigen-experienced comparisons inconclusive. The recorded TCR beta diversity per million T cells decreased in a roughly linear manner with age. Possibly confounding the expanded clonotype changes was the fact that donor CMV status was unknown.

The receptor's source is a man aged 18 to 29 in good health. The sequencing input was blood. The chain links TRBV5-1 to TRBJ2-1, with TRBD2 as a possible D gene (6 bases). The CDR3 loop is CASSLTGTQIYNEQFF. CDR3 sequence (DNA): TGCGCCAGCAGCTTGACCGGGACTCAAATCTACAATGAGCAGTTCTTC.